This TCR beta chain stems from a study of blood T cell repertoires in COVID-19. Sequencing was performed with immunoSEQ multiplex PCR; in TCRdb, only in-frame clones are kept and a portion is missing. The data hold roughly 260,000 clones, with around nine tenths observed a single time. Germline V gives CDR1 SGHNT, CDR2 YENEEA. This CDR3 is 14 amino acids long. This receptor was taken from a man aged 35 to 55 who had recovered from COVID-19. The sample was peripheral blood. This chain connects TRBV11-3 to TRBJ2-5; TRBD2 agrees at 8 bases. The CDR3 DNA follows: TGTGCAAAAACGTCTAGCGGGCCTGAAGAGACCCAGTACTTC. This codes for CAKTSSGPEETQYF.